These T cell receptor beta chains were read from a single sample in a study of blood T cell repertoires in COVID-19. Assay: immunoSEQ multiplex PCR; the TCRdb copy retains only in-frame clones and omits some. The sample contains 30,000 to 35,000 clones, around 77% of which appear only once. Sequenced sample: peripheral blood. These receptors came from a human donor in a cohort sampled during active COVID-19. Both conserved end residues are part of each CDR3. A D gene is named only where the DNA matches it firmly. Some rows have no size entry. The others give once, few or many, or a class for an expanded clone.

D gene	J gene	V gene	clone size	CDR3 protein	CDR3 DNA
.	TRBJ2-1	TRBV7-6	.	CASSLVGSSSYNEQFF	TGTGCCAGCAGCTTAGTGGGCAGTAGCTCCTACAATGAGCAGTTCTTC
TRBD2	TRBJ2-3	TRBV5-4	.	CASSSAGGRTDTQYF	TGTGCCAGCAGCTCAGCGGGGGGGCGCACAGATACGCAGTATTTT
TRBD1	TRBJ1-1	TRBV5-6	.	CASSPGTGFTEAFF	TGTGCCAGCAGCCCAGGGACAGGCTTCACTGAAGCTTTCTTT
.	TRBJ1-5	TRBV2	.	CASSVQVGSNQPQHF	TGTGCCAGCAGTGTTCAGGTTGGTAGCAATCAGCCCCAGCATTTT
TRBD1	TRBJ2-7	TRBV25-1	.	CASTRDRARYAEQYF	TGTGCCAGCACTCGCGACAGGGCCCGTTATGCGGAGCAGTACTTC
TRBD1	TRBJ1-5	TRBV7-9	.	CASSRLGGSEQRVNQPQHF	TGTGCCAGCAGCCGACTAGGGGGCTCAGAGCAAAGAGTAAATCAGCCCCAGCATTTT
.	TRBJ2-1	TRBV7-2	.	CASSFQRSEQFF	TGTGCCAGCAGCTTCCAGCGCAGCGAGCAGTTCTTC
.	TRBJ1-3	TRBV5-6	.	CASSVLGAHSGNTIYF	TGTGCCAGCAGTGTACTGGGGGCCCACTCTGGAAACACCATATATTTT
TRBD2	TRBJ2-3	TRBV10-1	few	CASSPGGGGPDTQYF	TGCGCCAGCAGTCCCGGCGGGGGGGGCCCAGATACGCAGTATTTT
.	TRBJ1-1	TRBV5-6	.	CASSLRVLNTEAFF	TGTGCCAGCAGCTTGCGAGTCCTCAACACTGAAGCTTTCTTT
TRBD2	TRBJ2-3	TRBV10-3	once	CAISITSGGDRTDTQYF	TGTGCCATCAGCATAACTAGCGGGGGGGATCGCACAGATACGCAGTATTTT
.	TRBJ2-7	TRBV2	.	CASSAGTSYSYEQYF	TGTGCCAGCAGTGCTGGGACTTCCTATTCCTACGAGCAGTACTTC
.	TRBJ2-7	TRBV6-5	medium-sized	CASSARRDSPYEQYF	TGTGCCAGCTCCGCTCGAAGGGACTCCCCCTACGAGCAGTACTTC
.	TRBJ1-4	TRBV7-2	once	CASSLGGSVFF	TGTGCCAGCAGCTTAGGCGGCTCGGTGTTTTTT
.	TRBJ2-1	TRBV18	.	CASSPLQNEQFF	TGTGCCAGCTCACCACTACAGAATGAGCAGTTCTTC
TRBD1	TRBJ2-7	TRBV7-2	.	CASSLQGADEQYF	TGTGCCAGCAGTTTACAGGGGGCAGACGAGCAGTACTTC
.	TRBJ2-7	TRBV5-6	.	CASSSVDPSYEQYF	TGTGCCAGCAGCTCAGTTGATCCGTCCTACGAGCAGTACTTC
TRBD2	TRBJ2-7	TRBV7-8	.	CASSSRPGSSGNEQYF	TGTGCCAGCAGCTCTCGTCCGGGATCTAGCGGGAACGAGCAGTACTTC
TRBD1	TRBJ1-3	TRBV9	few	CASSLGRTGDSGNTIYF	TGTGCCAGCAGCCTCGGTCGGACAGGGGACTCTGGAAACACCATATATTTT
TRBD1	TRBJ1-2	TRBV29-1	.	CSVWTGSGYTF	TGCAGCGTTTGGACAGGGAGCGGCTACACCTTC
.	TRBJ2-1	TRBV7-2	.	CASSLSKGDAQFF	TGTGCCAGCAGCTTAAGTAAAGGAGATGCGCAGTTCTTC
TRBD1	TRBJ2-7	TRBV7-2	.	CASSLQFPSGRTGGYEQYF	TGTGCCAGCAGCCTACAATTCCCTTCTGGGAGGACAGGGGGCTACGAGCAGTACTTC
TRBD2	TRBJ2-7	TRBV6-2/TRBV6-3	many	CASSPGLAGVSEQYF	TGTGCCAGCAGTCCGGGACTAGCGGGAGTATCCGAGCAGTACTTC
.	TRBJ1-2	TRBV2	.	CASGRENYGYTF	TGTGCCAGCGGGAGGGAGAACTATGGCTACACCTTC
.	TRBJ2-5	TRBV29-1	.	CSVSGETQYF	TGCAGCGTGTCGGGGGAGACCCAGTACTTC
.	TRBJ1-3	TRBV3-1/TRBV3-2	.	CASSPPHGGGNTIYF	TGTGCCAGCAGCCCCCCCCATGGGGGGGGAAACACCATATATTTT
TRBD2	TRBJ2-3	TRBV5-1	.	CASSLTRTSGITDTQYF	TGCGCCAGCAGCTTAACGAGGACTAGCGGAATCACAGATACGCAGTATTTT
TRBD1	TRBJ2-4	TRBV11-2	.	CASSLGVSGTGGDIQYF	TGTGCCAGCAGCTTAGGCGTCTCCGGGACAGGGGGAGACATTCAGTACTTC
TRBD1	TRBJ1-6	TRBV7-9	many	CASSYPTGEGTPLHF	TGTGCCAGCAGCTACCCGACAGGGGAAGGCACACCCCTCCACTTT
.	TRBJ1-2	TRBV3-1/TRBV3-2	.	CASSQADYGYTF	TGTGCCAGCAGCCAAGCAGACTATGGCTACACCTTC
.	TRBJ2-3	TRBV14	.	CASSQDRRRRSPGTDTQYF	TGTGCCAGCAGCCAAGATCGGAGGCGACGGAGTCCTGGCACAGATACGCAGTATTTT
.	TRBJ2-2	TRBV29-1	.	CSVAPRTEGPRTGELFF	TGCAGCGTTGCCCCCCGGACGGAGGGCCCCCGCACCGGGGAGCTGTTTTTT
TRBD2	TRBJ2-7	TRBV5-1	once	CASSLVASGNHEQYF	TGCGCCAGCAGCTTGGTGGCTAGCGGGAACCACGAGCAGTACTTC
.	TRBJ2-7	TRBV5-5	.	CASSPSPGTHYEQYF	TGTGCCAGCAGCCCTTCCCCCGGGACACACTACGAGCAGTACTTC
.	TRBJ2-7	TRBV7-2	once	CASSLNGEQYF	TGTGCCAGCAGCTTGAACGGCGAGCAGTACTTC
.	TRBJ1-5	TRBV4-1	.	CASSLVENQPQHF	TGCGCCAGCAGCCTAGTGGAGAATCAGCCCCAGCATTTT
TRBD2	TRBJ2-2	TRBV24-1	once	CATSGSSGRVLDTGELFF	TGTGCCACCAGTGGGTCTAGCGGGAGGGTGTTGGACACCGGGGAGCTGTTTTTT
TRBD1	TRBJ1-5	TRBV19	.	CASSPGTGAGGNQPQHF	TGTGCCAGTAGTCCAGGGACAGGGGCGGGCGGCAATCAGCCCCAGCATTTT
TRBD2	TRBJ2-3	TRBV24-1	.	CATSDSIAGSTDTQYF	TGTGCCACCAGTGATTCGATAGCGGGTAGCACAGATACGCAGTATTTT
TRBD2	TRBJ2-2	TRBV20-1	.	CSASNRRERSGELFF	TGCAGTGCTAGTAACCGGCGGGAGCGGTCCGGGGAGCTGTTTTTT
.	TRBJ2-7	TRBV2	.	CASRRTGQTYEQYF	TGTGCCAGCAGACGCACAGGCCAGACCTACGAGCAGTACTTC
.	TRBJ1-2	TRBV4-1	.	CASSQDPQGRDGYTF	TGCGCCAGCAGCCAAGACCCACAGGGTAGAGATGGCTACACCTTC
TRBD2	TRBJ2-1	TRBV7-6	.	CASSLRGQGLAGGFSYNEQFF	TGTGCCAGCAGCTTAAGGGGCCAAGGACTAGCGGGGGGGTTTTCCTACAATGAGCAGTTCTTC
TRBD1	TRBJ1-2	TRBV18	.	CASSPTRGLGYTF	TGTGCCAGCTCACCAACCAGGGGGCTCGGCTACACCTTC
.	TRBJ1-3	TRBV6-6	.	CASSYSGGSGNTIYF	TGTGCCAGCAGTTACTCGGGGGGTTCTGGAAACACCATATATTTT
TRBD1	TRBJ2-7	TRBV30	.	CAWSGDRGYEQYF	TGTGCCTGGAGCGGGGACAGGGGTTACGAGCAGTACTTC
.	TRBJ2-2	TRBV6-5	.	CASRTISTGELFF	TGTGCCAGCAGGACTATTTCCACCGGGGAGCTGTTTTTT
TRBD2	TRBJ2-5	TRBV28	.	CASRAGGFKETQYF	TGTGCCAGCAGGGCGGGAGGGTTTAAAGAGACCCAGTACTTC
TRBD1	TRBJ2-3	TRBV7-2	.	CASSLWNRGSTDTQYF	TGTGCCAGCAGCTTATGGAACAGGGGAAGCACAGATACGCAGTATTTT
TRBD1	TRBJ2-7	TRBV7-2	once	CASSPRDRVNYEQYF	TGTGCCAGCAGCCCCCGGGACAGGGTTAACTACGAGCAGTACTTC
TRBD2	TRBJ2-1	TRBV7-9	.	CASSLGGLAGYEQFF	TGTGCCAGCAGCTTAGGAGGGCTAGCGGGATATGAGCAGTTCTTC
.	TRBJ1-5	TRBV7-9	.	CASSLAHSSNQPQHF	TGTGCCAGCAGCTTAGCGCACAGTAGCAATCAGCCCCAGCATTTT
TRBD1	TRBJ2-5	TRBV5-1	.	CASSLVSGRGRNYQETQYF	TGCGCCAGCAGCTTGGTCTCGGGCAGGGGGCGAAATTATCAAGAGACCCAGTACTTC
TRBD1	TRBJ1-2	TRBV19	.	CASRELGQFYGYTF	TGTGCCAGTAGAGAGCTGGGACAGTTCTATGGCTACACCTTC
.	TRBJ2-3	TRBV7-9	.	CASSFFGRGPTDTQYF	TGTGCCAGCAGCTTCTTCGGGCGGGGTCCCACAGATACGCAGTATTTT
TRBD2	TRBJ2-5	TRBV5-5	.	CASSQRAPSGVRAETQYF	TGTGCCAGCAGCCAGAGGGCCCCTAGCGGGGTTAGGGCGGAGACCCAGTACTTC
.	TRBJ2-7	TRBV19	.	CASSRRTSYEQYF	TGTGCCAGTAGTAGGCGGACAAGCTACGAGCAGTACTTC
TRBD1	TRBJ1-3	TRBV4-2	.	CASSQGLAGGSTGNTIYF	TGTGCCAGCAGCCAAGGACTAGCAGGGGGCAGTACTGGAAACACCATATATTTT
.	TRBJ1-2	TRBV19	few	CASSMIQGYDYGYTF	TGTGCCAGTAGTATGATACAGGGTTACGACTATGGCTACACCTTC